What follows are 21 T cell receptor beta chains derived from one specimen sequenced in a study of T cell responses to AZD1222 COVID-19 vaccine. The table came from immunoSEQ multiplex PCR; TCRdb's copy has only in-frame clones and leaves some out. The sample consists of roughly 160,000 clones, about 91% of them appearing once. The source material was peripheral blood, sampled on day 0 of MenACWY control vaccination. The receptors were gathered from an adult in good health.

The chain combines TRBV12-3 or TRBV12-4 with TRBJ1-3; D is ambiguous. The CDR3 runs to 12 residues. V lost 3 bases and J 6 bases, leaving 6 bases between the germline ends. CDR3 sequence reads: CASSFMVNTIYF. Here the CDR3 DNA reads TGTGCCAGCAGTTTCATGGTAAACACCATATATTTT.

The chain couples TRBV3-1 (or the pseudogene TRBV3-2) to TRBJ1-2; maybe TRBD1 (6 bases). Between the trimmed V and J ends, which lost 1 base and 4 bases, there was a span of 19 bases. The CDR3 consists of 17 residues. The germline V gene encodes CDR1 LGHDT and CDR2 YNNKEL (reference sequence). CDR3 protein: CASSQAGGRGQIYGYTF. CDR3 DNA: TGTGCCAGCAGCCAAGCGGGGGGCAGGGGCCAAATCTATGGCTACACCTTC.

The chain links TRBV28 to TRBJ1-2; TRBD1 might be the D (6 bases). Trimming removed 1 base from V and 7 bases from J, with 7 bases in between. The germline V gene encodes CDR1 MDHEN and CDR2 SYDVKM. This CDR3 contains 12 residues. For the CDR3, the DNA is TGTGCCAGCAGTTTATACAGGGTTGGCTACACCTTC. It is translated as CASSLYRVGYTF.

There are a few counts of this clone. The chain links TRBV6-5 to TRBJ2-7; the D is unclear. This CDR3 spans 12 amino acids. The V gene lost 8 bases and the J gene lost 0 bases, with 8 bases spanning the gap. Germline loops: CDR1 MNHEY, CDR2 SVGAGI. CDR3 nucleotides: TGTGCCAGCTGGACGGTCTCCTACGAGCAGTACTTC. It encodes CASWTVSYEQYF.

The V call is TRBV3-1 (or the pseudogene TRBV3-2), the J call TRBJ2-1, with 14 bases fitting TRBD2. The ends lost 1 base at V and 9 bases at J; junction bases unmatched: 2. CDR3 length: 15 residues. The germline gives CDR1 LGHDT, CDR2 YNNKEL (reference sequence). CDR3 in DNA: TGTGCCAGCAGCCAAGGACTAGCGGGAGGGGTTGAGCAGTTCTTC. It codes for CASSQGLAGGVEQFF.

This sequence joins TRBV7-9 and TRBJ1-1; D is undetermined. The CDR3 spans 14 residues. CDR1 SEHNR and CDR2 FQNEAQ come from the germline V gene (reference sequence). The V end lost 2 bases, the J end lost 4 bases, and 11 bases lay between the germline ends. In DNA form, the CDR3 reads TGTGCCAGCAGCTTACGGACGGACGGCACTGAAGCTTTCTTT. Translating gives CASSLRTDGTEAFF.

The chain links TRBV30 to TRBJ2-7; the match to TRBD1 covers 11 bases. The CDR3 runs 14 residues. V shed 0 bases and J 4 bases; nucleotides not matched to a gene: 2. Germline values: CDR1 GTSNPN, CDR2 SVGIG (reference sequence). The DNA for the CDR3 is TGTGCCTGGAGTGTAGGGACAGGGGGTTACGAGCAGTACTTC. This gives the protein CAWSVGTGGYEQYF.

This chain links TRBV28 with TRBJ2-7; tentatively, D is TRBD2 (5 bases). The length of the CDR3 is 14 residues. Between the trimmed V and J ends, which lost 1 base and 2 bases, there was a span of 9 bases. Germline CDR1 and CDR2: MDHEN and SYDVKM. CDR3 nucleotide sequence: TGTGCCAGCAGTTTATCCAGCGGTGCCTACGAGCAGTACTTC. Its protein is CASSLSSGAYEQYF.

The CDR3 DNA reads TGTGCCAGTAGCCGGGACAGCATTAACTATGGCTACACCTTC. Translated, it gives CASSRDSINYGYTF. V usage is TRBV6-5 and J usage is TRBJ1-2; 7 bases are a match to TRBD1. This CDR3 contains 14 residues. Germline values: CDR1 MNHEY, CDR2 SVGAGI. The J segment lost 1 base and the V segment lost 9 bases, leaving 8 bases of the junction unmatched.

This chain connects TRBV28 to TRBJ2-3; a weak D match, TRBD2 (6 bases). Trimming took 2 bases from V and 14 from J, leaving 17 bases between them. The CDR3 has 13 residues. The V gene's germline CDR1 is MDHEN and CDR2 SYDVKM. The chain's CDR3 is CASSLSARAGLYF. CDR3 sequence (DNA): TGTGCCAGCAGTTTAAGCGCCCGGGCGGGGTTGTATTTT.

The count of this clone is one. This sequence joins TRBV19 and TRBJ1-1; TRBD1 agrees at 7 bases. The CDR3 is 14 amino acids. Germline values: CDR1 LNHDA, CDR2 SQIVND (reference sequence). V gave up 7 bases and J gave up 3 bases; unmatched junction bases: 8. The CDR3 DNA reads TGTGCCAGTATCCAAGGGGGCGCGCACACTGAAGCTTTCTTT. Translating gives CASIQGGAHTEAFF.

The chain carries TRBV19 and TRBJ2-1; 8 nucleotides agree with TRBD1. Germline lookup yields CDR1 LNHDA and CDR2 SQIVND (reference sequence). Trimming took 6 bases from V and 1 from J; bases not matched to a gene: 5. The length of the CDR3 is 15 residues. CDR3: CASRTGALSYNEQFF. The DNA for the CDR3 is TGTGCCAGTAGGACAGGGGCCCTATCCTACAATGAGCAGTTCTTC.

Only one count was recorded for this clone. The chain employs TRBV6-1 and TRBJ2-3; 9 positions match TRBD2. Germline V gives CDR1 MNHNS, CDR2 SASEGT. The CDR3 is 15 amino acids. Germline trimming cut 3 bases from V and 4 bases from J; bases unmatched to any gene: 5. The CDR3 protein is CASSEVAGAADTQYF. CDR3 sequence (DNA): TGTGCCAGCAGTGAGGTAGCGGGAGCCGCAGATACGCAGTATTTT.

V usage is TRBV24-1 and J usage is TRBJ2-1; D is unclear. Trimming took off 0 bases at V and 4 bases at J, with 9 bases between the two ends. The CDR3 consists of 15 residues. Germline V CDR1 and CDR2: KGHDR, SFDVKD. DNA of the CDR3: TGTGCCACCAGTGATTTGCCAGACATGTACAATGAGCAGTTCTTC. Protein product: CATSDLPDMYNEQFF.

This clone was found once. The chain joins TRBV7-3 to TRBJ2-1; 7 positions agree with TRBD2. Germline loops: CDR1 SGHTA, CDR2 FQGTGA. V lost 5 bases, J lost 4 bases, and 8 bases stayed unmatched. The length of the CDR3 is 15 residues. CDR3 residues: CASSPRVSGYNEQFF. The CDR3 nucleotides are TGTGCCAGCAGCCCCCGGGTTAGCGGGTACAATGAGCAGTTCTTC.

This chain joins TRBV7-9 and TRBJ1-4, with D tentatively TRBD1 (6 bases). Germline values: CDR1 SEHNR, CDR2 FQNEAQ (reference sequence). This CDR3 has 15 residues. Trimming removed 5 bases at V and 1 base at J, with 11 bases between. The CDR3 sequence is CASSKLGQTNEKLFF. CDR3 coding DNA: TGTGCCAGCAGCAAATTGGGACAAACTAATGAAAAACTGTTTTTT. Based on the CDR3 plus reference TRBV7-9 and TRBJ1-4, the full variable domain is DTGVSQNPRHKITKRGQNVTFRCDPISEHNRLYWYRQTLGQGPEFLTYFQNEAQLEKSRLLSDRFSAERPKGSFSTLEIQRTEQGDSAMYLCASSKLGQTNEKLFFGSGTQLSVL.

The chain uses TRBV7-3 and TRBJ2-1; TRBD2 is a possible D gene (6 bases). Germline V CDR1 and CDR2: SGHTA, FQGTGA. V lost 4 bases to trimming and J lost 7 bases, with 17 bases between them. CDR3 length: 15 amino acids. CDR3 DNA sequence: TGTGCCAGCAGCTCCCAACCGGGACTCCAAAATGAGCAGTTCTTC. It specifies CASSSQPGLQNEQFF. The full variable domain, with the rest looked up from reference TRBV7-3 and TRBJ2-1, is GAGVSQTPSNKVTEKGKYVELRCDPISGHTALYWYRQSLGQGPEFLIYFQGTGAADDSGLPNDRFFAVRPEGSVSTLKIQRTERGDSAVYLCASSSQPGLQNEQFFGPGTRLTVL.

The chain recombines TRBV7-6 with TRBJ1-2; D may be TRBD1 (5 bases). V lost 5 bases and J lost 4, with 20 bases in between. This CDR3 region has 16 residues. The germline V gene encodes CDR1 SGHVS and CDR2 FNYEAQ. CDR3 sequence reads: CASSPLQAAPLYGYTF. The CDR3 nucleotides are TGTGCCAGCAGCCCGCTACAGGCCGCCCCTCTCTATGGCTACACCTTC.

This clone was detected only a few times. This chain joins TRBV9 and TRBJ1-6; D gene uncertain. The CDR3 has 15 amino acids. Germline-derived CDR1 and CDR2 are SGDLS and YYNGEE. With 8 bases removed from V and 9 bases from J, the gap between germline ends came to 21 bases. The CDR3 is CASAELPEGLSPLHF. CDR3 sequence (DNA): TGTGCCAGTGCCGAGCTTCCGGAGGGCCTTTCACCCCTCCACTTT.

Here the CDR3 DNA reads TGTGCCAGCAGCGCCCGGGACAGGGGCGGCAATGAGCAGTTCTTC. Translation: CASSARDRGGNEQFF. The V call is TRBV6-6, the J call TRBJ2-1, with 10 nucleotides matching TRBD1. The J segment lost 6 bases and the V segment lost 6 bases, leaving 8 bases of the junction unmatched. CDR1 MNHNY and CDR2 SVGAGI come from the germline V gene (reference sequence). The CDR3 spans 15 residues.

The chain is built from TRBV5-1 and TRBJ1-1; 9 nucleotides match TRBD1. The germline V gene has CDR1 SGHRS and CDR2 YFSETQ. Trimming at V came to 2 bases and at J to 6 bases, leaving 11 bases not matched to a gene. CDR3 length equals 16 residues. The CDR3 DNA is TGCGCCAGCAGCTTAGGGACAGGGTTCCGGGTTGCTGAAGCTTTCTTT. Residues: CASSLGTGFRVAEAFF.